The 4 T cell receptor beta chains below were found in one sample sequenced in a study of blood T cell repertoires in COVID-19. The repertoire was sequenced with immunoSEQ multiplex PCR; TCRdb's copy has only in-frame clones and lacks some. This sample has almost 95,000 clones; less than 75% occur once, and the top ten carry roughly 24%. Sequenced: peripheral blood. These TCRs come from a woman aged 60-75 years in a cohort sampled during active or convalescent COVID-19.

V gene TRBV7-9 combines with J gene TRBJ1-1, with 8 bases lining up with TRBD1. Germline lookup yields CDR1 SEHNR and CDR2 FQNEAQ (reference sequence). The CDR3 spans 13 residues. The V segment lost 4 bases and the J segment 10 bases; nucleotides outside the gene matches: 8. The CDR3 spells CASSWNGQGGAFF. CDR3 coding DNA: TGTGCCAGCAGCTGGAATGGACAGGGCGGAGCTTTCTTT.

The chain uses TRBV4-3 and TRBJ1-2; 7 positions match TRBD1. Germline trimming cut 3 bases from V and 2 bases from J; bases unmatched to any gene: 12. CDR1 and CDR2 (germline): LGHNA, YSLEER. The CDR3 has 17 amino acids. CDR3 nucleotide sequence: TGCGCCAGCAGCCAGAACGTTGACAGGGAGAAAAACTATGGCTACACCTTC. Amino acid sequence: CASSQNVDREKNYGYTF.

This rearrangement joins TRBV27 to TRBJ2-1; D is unclear. V was shortened by 6 bases and J by 5 bases, with 5 bases between the two germline ends. CDR1 is MNHEY and CDR2 is SMNVEV in the germline V gene (reference sequence). The length of the CDR3 is 11 residues. CDR3 nucleotide sequence: TGTGCCAGCAGCTGGCACAATGAGCAGTTCTTC. The encoded protein is CASSWHNEQFF.

The genes are TRBV27 and TRBJ1-6; 7 nucleotides line up with TRBD1. J lost 2 bases, V lost 4 bases, and 2 bases had no gene match. This CDR3 is built from 15 residues. Germline CDR1 is MNHEY and CDR2 is SMNVEV (reference sequence). This CDR3 reads CASSSRGAYNSPLHF. The CDR3 DNA is TGTGCCAGCAGTTCCAGGGGGGCCTATAATTCACCCCTCCACTTT.